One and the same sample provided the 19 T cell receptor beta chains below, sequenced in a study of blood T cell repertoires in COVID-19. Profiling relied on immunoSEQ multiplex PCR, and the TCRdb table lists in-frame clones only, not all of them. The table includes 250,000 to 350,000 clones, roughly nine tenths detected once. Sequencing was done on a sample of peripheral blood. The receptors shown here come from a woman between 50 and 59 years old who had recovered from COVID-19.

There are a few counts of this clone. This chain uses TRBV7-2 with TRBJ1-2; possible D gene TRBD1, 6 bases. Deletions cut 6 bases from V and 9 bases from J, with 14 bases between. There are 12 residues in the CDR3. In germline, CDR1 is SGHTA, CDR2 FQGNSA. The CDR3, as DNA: TGTGCCAGCAGGCCCAGGGGTTATAGCTACACCTTC. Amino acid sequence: CASRPRGYSYTF. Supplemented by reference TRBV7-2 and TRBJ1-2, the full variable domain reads GAGVSQSPSNKVTEKGKDVELRCDPISGHTALYWYRQSLGQGLEFLIYFQGNSAPDKSGLPSDRFSAERTGGSVSTLTIQRTQQEDSAVYLCASRPRGYSYTFGSGTRLTVV.

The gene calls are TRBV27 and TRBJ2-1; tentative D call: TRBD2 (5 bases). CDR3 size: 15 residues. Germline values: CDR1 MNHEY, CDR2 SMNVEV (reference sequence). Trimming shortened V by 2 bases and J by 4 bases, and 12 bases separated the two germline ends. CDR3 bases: TGTGCCAGCAGTTTAGCCGGCGGGCCTTACAATGAGCAGTTCTTC. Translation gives CASSLAGGPYNEQFF.

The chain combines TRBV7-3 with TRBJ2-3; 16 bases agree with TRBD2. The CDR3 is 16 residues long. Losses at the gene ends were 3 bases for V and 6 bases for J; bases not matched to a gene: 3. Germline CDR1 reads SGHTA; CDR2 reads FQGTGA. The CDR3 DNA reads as TGTGCCAGCAGCTTCGGGACTAGCGGGGGGGCTGATACGCAGTATTTT. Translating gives CASSFGTSGGADTQYF.

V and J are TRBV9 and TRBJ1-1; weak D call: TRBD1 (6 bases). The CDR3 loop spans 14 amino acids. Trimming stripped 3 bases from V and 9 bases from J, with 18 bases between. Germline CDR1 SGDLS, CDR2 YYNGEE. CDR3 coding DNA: TGTGCCAGCAGCGAAATAAGACAGGAGGAAAAAGCTTTCTTT. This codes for CASSEIRQEEKAFF.

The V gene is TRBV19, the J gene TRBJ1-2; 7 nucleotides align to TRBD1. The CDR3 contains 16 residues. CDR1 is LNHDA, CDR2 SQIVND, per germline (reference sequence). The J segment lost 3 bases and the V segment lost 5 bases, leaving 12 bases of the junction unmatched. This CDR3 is CASSLIDRVEDYGYTF. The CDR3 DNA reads TGTGCCAGTAGTCTGATTGACAGGGTTGAGGACTATGGCTACACCTTC. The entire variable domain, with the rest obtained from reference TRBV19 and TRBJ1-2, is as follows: DGGITQSPKYLFRKEGQNVTLSCEQNLNHDAMYWYRQDPGQGLRLIYYSQIVNDFQKGDIAEGYSVSREKKESFPLTVTSAQKNPTAFYLCASSLIDRVEDYGYTFGSGTRLTVV.

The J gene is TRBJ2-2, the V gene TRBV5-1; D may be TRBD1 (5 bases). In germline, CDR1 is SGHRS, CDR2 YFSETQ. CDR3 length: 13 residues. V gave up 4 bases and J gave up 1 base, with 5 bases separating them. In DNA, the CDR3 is TGCGCCAGCAGCGGACAGAACACCGGGGAGCTGTTTTTT. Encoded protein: CASSGQNTGELFF. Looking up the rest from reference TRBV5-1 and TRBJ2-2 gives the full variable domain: KAGVTQTPRYLIKTRGQQVTLSCSPISGHRSVSWYQQTPGQGLQFLFEYFSETQRNKGNFPGRFSGRQFSNSRSEMNVSTLELGDSALYLCASSGQNTGELFFGEGSRLTVL.

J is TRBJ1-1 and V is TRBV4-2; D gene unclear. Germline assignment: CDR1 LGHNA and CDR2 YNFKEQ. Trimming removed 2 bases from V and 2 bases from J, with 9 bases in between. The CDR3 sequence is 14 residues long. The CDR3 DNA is TGTGCCAGCAGCCAACTAGGAAGTAACACTGAAGCTTTCTTT. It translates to CASSQLGSNTEAFF.

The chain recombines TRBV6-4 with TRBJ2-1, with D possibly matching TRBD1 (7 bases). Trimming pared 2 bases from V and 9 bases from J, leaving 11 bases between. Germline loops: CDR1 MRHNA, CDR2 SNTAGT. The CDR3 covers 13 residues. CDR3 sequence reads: CASSDQGGGEQFF. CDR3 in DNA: TGTGCCAGCAGTGACCAGGGGGGAGGTGAGCAGTTCTTC.

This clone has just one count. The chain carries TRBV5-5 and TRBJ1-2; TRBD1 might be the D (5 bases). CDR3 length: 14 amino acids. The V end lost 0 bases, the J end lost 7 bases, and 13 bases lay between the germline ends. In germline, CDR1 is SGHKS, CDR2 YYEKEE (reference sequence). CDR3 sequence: CASSLEPGRFGYTF. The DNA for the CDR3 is TGTGCCAGCAGCTTGGAGCCAGGGCGCTTTGGCTACACCTTC.

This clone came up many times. This CDR3 is CASRQGGVNNEQFF. The CDR3 DNA reads as TGTGCCAGCAGACAGGGGGGAGTTAACAATGAGCAGTTCTTC. V is TRBV27 and J is TRBJ2-1; 8 positions match TRBD1. The CDR3 consists of 14 residues. Losses at the gene ends were 6 bases for V and 5 bases for J; bases not matched to a gene: 6. Germline loops: CDR1 MNHEY, CDR2 SMNVEV (reference sequence).

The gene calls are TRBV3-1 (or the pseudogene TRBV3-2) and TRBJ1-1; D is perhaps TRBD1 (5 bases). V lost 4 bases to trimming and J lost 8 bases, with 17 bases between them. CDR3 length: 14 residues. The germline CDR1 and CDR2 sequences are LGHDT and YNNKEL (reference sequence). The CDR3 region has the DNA TGTGCCAGCAGCCCCCTGGGGCAGGGCTCCGAAGCTTTCTTT. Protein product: CASSPLGQGSEAFF.

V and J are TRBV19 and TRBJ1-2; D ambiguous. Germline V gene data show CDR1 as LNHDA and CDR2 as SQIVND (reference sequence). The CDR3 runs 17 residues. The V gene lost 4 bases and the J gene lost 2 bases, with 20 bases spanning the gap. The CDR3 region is CASSTSGRRRGNYGYTF. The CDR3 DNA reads TGTGCCAGTAGTACCAGCGGGCGGCGCCGAGGGAACTATGGCTACACCTTC.

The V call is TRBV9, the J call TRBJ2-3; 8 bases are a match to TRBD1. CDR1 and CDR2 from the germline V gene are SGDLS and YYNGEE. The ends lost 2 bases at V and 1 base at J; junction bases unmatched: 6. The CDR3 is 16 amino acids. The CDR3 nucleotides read TGTGCCAGCAGCGTCCCGATGACAGGGGGCACAGATACGCAGTATTTT. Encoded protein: CASSVPMTGGTDTQYF.

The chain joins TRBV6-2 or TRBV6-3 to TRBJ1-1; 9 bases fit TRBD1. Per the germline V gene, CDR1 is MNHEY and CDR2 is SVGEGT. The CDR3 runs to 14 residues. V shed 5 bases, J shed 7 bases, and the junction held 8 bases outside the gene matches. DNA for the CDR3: TGTGCCAGCAGTACGGGACAGGGTAGTGGTGAAGCTTTCTTT. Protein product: CASSTGQGSGEAFF.

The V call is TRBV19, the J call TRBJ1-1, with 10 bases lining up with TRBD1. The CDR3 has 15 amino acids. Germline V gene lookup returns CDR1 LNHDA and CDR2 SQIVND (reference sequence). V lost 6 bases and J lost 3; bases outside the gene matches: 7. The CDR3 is CASRSEDRGDTEAFF. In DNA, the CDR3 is TGTGCCAGTAGATCCGAGGACAGGGGGGACACTGAAGCTTTCTTT.

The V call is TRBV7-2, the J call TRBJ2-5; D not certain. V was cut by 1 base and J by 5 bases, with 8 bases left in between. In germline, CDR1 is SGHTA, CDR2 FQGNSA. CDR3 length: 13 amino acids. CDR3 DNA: TGTGCCAGCAGCTTAGGGCGGTGGGAGACCCAGTACTTC. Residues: CASSLGRWETQYF.

CDR3 loop: CASSETRRSTGNEQFF. The CDR3 nucleotides are TGTGCCAGCAGTGAAACGCGCCGGAGTACCGGCAATGAGCAGTTCTTC. The gene calls are TRBV6-1 and TRBJ2-1; no reliable D call. Germline CDR1 reads MNHNS; CDR2 reads SASEGT. This CDR3 contains 16 residues. V was pared by 2 bases and J by 6 bases, with 17 bases between.

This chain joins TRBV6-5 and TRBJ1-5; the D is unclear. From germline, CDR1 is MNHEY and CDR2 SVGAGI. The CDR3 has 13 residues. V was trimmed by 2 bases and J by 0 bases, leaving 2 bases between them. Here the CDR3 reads CASSYLSNQPQHF. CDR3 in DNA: TGTGCCAGCAGTTACCTTAGCAATCAGCCCCAGCATTTT.

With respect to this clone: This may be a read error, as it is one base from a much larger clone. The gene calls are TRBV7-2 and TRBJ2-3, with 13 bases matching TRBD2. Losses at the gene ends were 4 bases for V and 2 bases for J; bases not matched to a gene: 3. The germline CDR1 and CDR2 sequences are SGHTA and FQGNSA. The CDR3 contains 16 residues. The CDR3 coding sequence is TGTGCCAGCAGCTCGGGACTAGCGGGGTTCACAGATACGCAGTATTTT. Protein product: CASSSGLAGFTDTQYF.